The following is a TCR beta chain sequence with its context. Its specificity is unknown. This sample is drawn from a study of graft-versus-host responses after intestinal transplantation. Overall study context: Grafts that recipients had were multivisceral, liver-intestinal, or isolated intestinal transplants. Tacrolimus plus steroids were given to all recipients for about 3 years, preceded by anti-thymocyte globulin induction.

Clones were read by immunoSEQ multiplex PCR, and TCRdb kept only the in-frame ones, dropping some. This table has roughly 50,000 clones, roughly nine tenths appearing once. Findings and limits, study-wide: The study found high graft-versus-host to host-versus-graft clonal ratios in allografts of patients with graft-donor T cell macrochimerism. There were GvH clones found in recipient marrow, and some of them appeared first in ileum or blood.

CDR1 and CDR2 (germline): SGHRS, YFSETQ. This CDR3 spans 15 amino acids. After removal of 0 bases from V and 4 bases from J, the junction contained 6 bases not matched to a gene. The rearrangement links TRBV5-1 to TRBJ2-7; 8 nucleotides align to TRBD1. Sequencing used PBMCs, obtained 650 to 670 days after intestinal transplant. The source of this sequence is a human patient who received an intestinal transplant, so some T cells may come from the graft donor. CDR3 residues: CASSLDSGGEYEQYF. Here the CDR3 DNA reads TGCGCCAGCAGCTTGGATTCAGGGGGCGAATACGAGCAGTACTTC.